This TCR beta chain was sequenced during a study of blood T cell repertoires in COVID-19. Assignment of participants to cohorts was predicated upon participant-reported clinical history. Per the authors' pipeline: Estimates of nucleated cell counts were drawn from the amplification of reference gene primers. This table comes from immunoSEQ multiplex PCR, and its TCRdb copy is limited to in-frame clones, with some not included. V and J calls and clone size are those listed in that table; D and trimming were worked out from the DNA. The table lists under 350,000 clones, just over 85% of them singletons, with roughly 4.2% in the top ten. A note on this clone: In the same sample, other DNA sequences code for this CDR3.

Germline V lookup: CDR1 MNHEY, CDR2 SVGAGI. V was clipped by 6 bases and J by 2 bases; unmatched bases: 6. This CDR3 region has 14 residues. The sequence was obtained from a woman aged 40 to 55 with acute COVID-19. The chain joins TRBV6-5 to TRBJ1-1, with 7 nucleotides matching TRBD1. The sample consisted of PBMCs or T cells enriched from blood (not recorded which). This CDR3 is CASRPGQTNTEAFF. As DNA, the CDR3 is TGTGCCAGCAGACCGGGACAGACTAACACTGAAGCTTTCTTT.